This T cell receptor beta chain is drawn from a study of T cell responses to AZD1222 COVID-19 vaccine. Concerning this clone itself: The antigen is not known.

Recipients boosted at about 4 weeks or about 12 weeks are pooled. Here immunoSEQ multiplex PCR was the method, and the copy in TCRdb shows in-frame clones only, minus some. In the table there are 100,000 to 150,000 clones, about 90% of which are singletons. Study conclusions and caveats: Spike-specific TCR repertoires showed rising breadth and depth after two AZD1222 doses. The study identified only five or six AZD1222 recipients as seropositive at baseline.

This CDR3 is 15 amino acids long. V was clipped by 2 bases and J by 5 bases, with 13 bases between them. Germline-derived CDR1 and CDR2 are SGHTA and FQGNSA. The clonotype comes from an adult who received the AZD1222 COVID-19 vaccine. The genes are TRBV7-2 and TRBJ2-1, with a weak D call TRBD2 (6 bases). Specimen: peripheral blood, collected 28 days after the second AZD1222 dose. The DNA for the CDR3 is TGTGCCAGCAGCTTACGGGGCGGGAACAACAATGAGCAGTTCTTC. Its translation: CASSLRGGNNNEQFF. Complete variable domain (other parts from reference TRBV7-2 and TRBJ2-1): GAGVSQSPSNKVTEKGKDVELRCDPISGHTALYWYRQSLGQGLEFLIYFQGNSAPDKSGLPSDRFSAERTGGSVSTLTIQRTQQEDSAVYLCASSLRGGNNNEQFFGPGTRLTVL.